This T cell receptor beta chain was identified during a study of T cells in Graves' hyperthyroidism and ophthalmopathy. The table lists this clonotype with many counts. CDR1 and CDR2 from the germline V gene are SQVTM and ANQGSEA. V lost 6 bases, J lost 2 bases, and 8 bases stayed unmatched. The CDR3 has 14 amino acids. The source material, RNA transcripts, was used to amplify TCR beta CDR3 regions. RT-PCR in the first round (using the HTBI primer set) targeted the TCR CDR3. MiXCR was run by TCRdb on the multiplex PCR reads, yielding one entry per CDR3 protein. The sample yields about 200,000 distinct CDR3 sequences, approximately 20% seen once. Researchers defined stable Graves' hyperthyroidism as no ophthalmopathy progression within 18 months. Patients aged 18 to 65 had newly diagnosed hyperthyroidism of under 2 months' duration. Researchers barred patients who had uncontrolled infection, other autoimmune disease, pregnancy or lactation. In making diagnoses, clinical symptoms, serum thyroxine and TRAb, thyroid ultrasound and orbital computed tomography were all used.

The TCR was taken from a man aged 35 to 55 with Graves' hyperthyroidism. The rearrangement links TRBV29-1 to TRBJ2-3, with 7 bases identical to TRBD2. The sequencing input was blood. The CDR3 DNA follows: TGCAGCGTGGGGCGGGGGTTCTCCACAGATACGCAGTATTTT. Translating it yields CSVGRGFSTDTQYF.